The entry below gives a single T cell receptor (beta chain) sequence along with its context. Its antigen is currently unknown. The data are from a study of OX40 agonist ivuxolimab in advanced cancers. Overall study context: Every 2 weeks, patients received ivuxolimab intravenously, dosed at 0.01 to 10 mg/kg. Each dose-escalation patient presented with hepatocellular carcinoma, melanoma, renal cell or head and neck cancer. Study conclusions and caveats: Dose levels from 0.1 to 3.0 mg/kg saw CD4+ and CD8+ blood T cells expand clonally by week 6.

TCRdb's copy holds only in-frame clones and misses some; the assay was immunoSEQ multiplex PCR. This sample has 70,000 to 95,000 clones, with 90% to 95% found just once. Germline trimming cut 6 bases from V and 6 bases from J; bases unmatched to any gene: 6. The germline V gene has CDR1 MNHNS and CDR2 SASEGT. There are 14 residues in the CDR3. Patients with a history of autoimmune disease or on systemic immunosuppression were excluded. The V gene is TRBV6-1, the J gene TRBJ1-2; 11 nucleotides align to TRBD1. The TCR sequence derives from an adult with an advanced solid tumor such as melanoma, head and neck, liver or kidney cancer. The sequences come from CD4+ or CD8+ T cells sorted from blood, collected in a trial of the OX40 agonist ivuxolimab. CDR3 sequence (DNA): TGTGCCAGCAGACGCGGACAGGGGGCTGATGGCTACACCTTC. Its protein is CASRRGQGADGYTF.